The subject of this entry is one T cell receptor (beta chain). This entry comes from a study of blood T cell repertoires in COVID-19. Study in general: COVID-19 samples collected from the United States, Italy and Spain covered acute and convalescent phases. The analysed material was cDNA or gDNA that came from T cells, B-cell-depleted T cells, or PBMCs.

TCRdb keeps only in-frame clones here, not all; method: immunoSEQ multiplex PCR. The data contain about 150,000 clones, 75% to 90% of them singletons. This CDR3 has 16 amino acids. V shed 4 bases, J shed 2 bases, and the junction held 9 bases outside the gene matches. CDR1 SGDLS and CDR2 YYNGEE come from the germline V gene. Which cohort a participant joined came from the clinical history participants gave. Symptom resolution, clearance, or two negative PCRs marked donors in Cohort 3 as recovered. The source material was PBMCs or T cells enriched from blood (not recorded which). This clonotype was sampled from a man aged 45-65 years who had recovered from COVID-19. The rearrangement joins TRBV9 to TRBJ2-3; 8 bases are a match to TRBD1. This CDR3 is CASSKRTGSITDTQYF. The CDR3, as DNA: TGTGCCAGCAGCAAAAGGACAGGGTCAATCACAGATACGCAGTATTTT.